The 20 T cell receptor beta chains presented below share a single source sample, sequenced in a study of blood T cell repertoires in COVID-19. Repertoires were generated with immunoSEQ multiplex PCR, while TCRdb's copy carries only in-frame clones and drops some. The sample shows about 150,000 clones, 70% to 90% of them seen only once. The source material was peripheral blood. The source is a man in his fifties or sixties who had recovered from COVID-19.

The V call is TRBV6-4, the J call TRBJ2-3; 14 bases agree with TRBD2. This CDR3 region has 16 residues. Trimming took 5 bases from V and 5 from J; bases not matched to a gene: 6. The germline gives CDR1 MRHNA, CDR2 SNTAGT. The CDR3 region is CASSRGLAGAGDTQYF. In nucleotides, the CDR3 is TGTGCCAGCAGTCGGGGACTAGCGGGAGCGGGAGATACGCAGTATTTT.

The rearrangement uses TRBV4-3 and TRBJ2-1; TRBD2 might be the D (5 bases). The CDR3 length is 15 residues. CDR1 LGHNA and CDR2 YSLEER come from the germline V gene. V was trimmed by 0 bases and J by 7 bases, leaving 13 bases between them. In DNA, the CDR3 is TGCGCCAGCAGCCAAGATCGTGGCCGAGGGAATGAGCAGTTCTTC. It is translated as CASSQDRGRGNEQFF.

A single count supports this clone. The chain combines TRBV27 with TRBJ1-5; perhaps TRBD1 as D (5 bases). Germline-derived CDR1 and CDR2 are MNHEY and SMNVEV (reference sequence). The CDR3 spans 13 residues. Trimming removed 6 bases from V and 5 bases from J, with 11 bases in between. The CDR3 is CASRFREDQPQHF. DNA for the CDR3: TGTGCCAGCAGGTTCAGGGAGGATCAGCCCCAGCATTTT.

The rearrangement joins TRBV7-9 to TRBJ1-5, with 8 bases fitting TRBD1. The CDR3 is made up of 14 amino acids. Trimming at V came to 4 bases and at J to 4 bases, leaving 3 bases not matched to a gene. Germline CDR1 SEHNR, CDR2 FQNEAQ (reference sequence). The CDR3 loop is CASSSGQGNQPQHF. CDR3 sequence (DNA): TGTGCCAGCAGCTCCGGACAGGGAAATCAGCCCCAGCATTTT.

This clone was picked up a small number of times. This sample also contains other DNA sequences that code for the same CDR3. The CDR3 protein is CASSYGGNEQYF. For the CDR3, the DNA is TGTGCCAGCAGTTACGGAGGAAACGAGCAGTACTTC. J is TRBJ2-7 and V is TRBV6-2 or TRBV6-3; D perhaps matches TRBD2 (5 bases). There are 12 residues in the CDR3. Trimming stripped 2 bases from V and 5 bases from J, with 7 bases between. In germline, CDR1 is MNHEY, CDR2 SVGEGT.

The chain carries TRBV7-2 and TRBJ2-1; 14 bases align to TRBD2. The length of the CDR3 is 16 residues. Trimming took 4 bases from V and 6 from J; bases not matched to a gene: 5. Germline loops: CDR1 SGHTA, CDR2 FQGNSA. CDR3 in amino acids: CASSYPGLAGANEQFF. CDR3 sequence (DNA): TGTGCCAGCAGCTACCCGGGACTAGCGGGAGCCAATGAGCAGTTCTTC. The whole variable domain, filled in from reference TRBV7-2 and TRBJ2-1, reads GAGVSQSPSNKVTEKGKDVELRCDPISGHTALYWYRQSLGQGLEFLIYFQGNSAPDKSGLPSDRFSAERTGGSVSTLTIQRTQQEDSAVYLCASSYPGLAGANEQFFGPGTRLTVL.

The chain joins TRBV10-3 to TRBJ2-7, with D perhaps matching TRBD2 (6 bases). The CDR3 contains 13 residues. Germline assignment: CDR1 ENHRY and CDR2 SYGVKD. The germline V and J ends were trimmed by 6 bases and 4 bases, with 13 bases remaining between them. DNA of the CDR3: TGTGCCATCAGCCCCATCGGGGGATACGAGCAGTACTTC. Amino acid sequence: CAISPIGGYEQYF.

The CDR3 loop is CASQRAGGRVNEQFF. The CDR3 DNA reads TGTGCCAGCCAGCGGGCGGGAGGGCGTGTCAATGAGCAGTTCTTC. The V call is TRBV6-5, the J call TRBJ2-1, with 9 bases fitting TRBD2. The CDR3 covers 15 residues. V shed 8 bases, J shed 6 bases, and the junction held 11 bases outside the gene matches. From germline, CDR1 is MNHEY and CDR2 SVGAGI.

The chain joins TRBV6-1 to TRBJ1-3, with D tentatively TRBD1 (6 bases). The germline V gene encodes CDR1 MNHNS and CDR2 SASEGT. The CDR3 has 13 amino acids. V was cut by 3 bases and J by 4 bases, with 7 bases left in between. CDR3 loop: CASSDGQGNTIYF. Here the CDR3 DNA reads TGTGCCAGCAGTGACGGACAGGGAAACACCATATATTTT.

The chain links TRBV6-5 to TRBJ1-5, with a weak D call TRBD1 (5 bases). The CDR3 extends over 13 amino acids. V lost 10 bases to trimming and J lost 7 bases, with 17 bases between them. Germline CDR1 MNHEY, CDR2 SVGAGI. This chain's CDR3 is CATKGEGRQPQHF. The CDR3 region has the DNA TGTGCCACCAAAGGGGAGGGGCGCCAGCCCCAGCATTTT.

This rearrangement joins TRBV5-4 to TRBJ1-1, with D hard to call. V lost 4 bases, J lost 4 bases, and 11 bases lay in between. Per the germline V gene, CDR1 is SGHNT and CDR2 is YYREEE (reference sequence). The CDR3 length is 13 residues. CDR3 nucleotide sequence: TGTGCCAGCAGCCCGGGAGCGGGCACTGAAGCTTTCTTT. It codes for CASSPGAGTEAFF.

V and J are TRBV19 and TRBJ1-5; the match to TRBD1 covers 8 bases. J was trimmed by 7 bases and V by 0 bases; bases with no gene match: 8. Germline V CDR1 and CDR2: LNHDA, SQIVND (reference sequence). The CDR3 extends over 16 amino acids. Written as DNA, the CDR3 is TGTGCCAGTAGTATAGATGACAGGGGCTCCGGACAGCCCCAGCATTTT. Its translation: CASSIDDRGSGQPQHF.

This chain links TRBV12-3 or TRBV12-4 with TRBJ1-5, with TRBD1 matching over 7 bases. The CDR3 consists of 13 residues. V trimming: 1 base; J trimming: 6 bases; junction bases outside the gene matches: 0. The CDR3 nucleotides read TGTGCCAGCAGTTTAGACAGGGGTCAGCCCCAGCATTTT. Its protein is CASSLDRGQPQHF.

The chain combines TRBV7-8 with TRBJ2-7; a possible D gene is TRBD1 (5 bases). V was trimmed by 1 base and J by 5 bases, leaving 15 bases between them. The CDR3 covers 15 residues. CDR1 is SGHVS and CDR2 is FQNEAQ in the germline V gene. The CDR3 spells CASSLETGLLNEQYF. In DNA, the CDR3 is TGTGCCAGCAGCTTAGAAACAGGCCTTCTGAACGAGCAGTACTTC.

This chain connects TRBV7-2 to TRBJ2-7; 9 bases agree with TRBD2. Germline-derived CDR1 and CDR2 are SGHTA and FQGNSA. The junction had 3 bases not matched to a gene; V was cut back by 3 bases and J by 0 bases. CDR3 length: 15 residues. The CDR3 region has the DNA TGTGCCAGCAGCTTTCAGCGGGGGGTCTCCTACGAGCAGTACTTC. Its translation is CASSFQRGVSYEQYF.

This clone was found a few times. The chain links TRBV6-2 or TRBV6-3 to TRBJ1-5, with 10 nucleotides matching TRBD1. From germline, CDR1 is MNHEY and CDR2 SVGEGT. Losses at the gene ends were 6 bases for V and 6 bases for J; bases not matched to a gene: 8. The CDR3 contains 15 residues. CDR3 residues: CASSPGQGWGQPQHF. CDR3 sequence (DNA): TGTGCCAGCAGCCCGGGACAGGGGTGGGGTCAGCCCCAGCATTTT.

The chain couples TRBV6-5 to TRBJ1-3, with a weak D call TRBD1 (5 bases). V was cut by 7 bases and J by 0 bases, with 10 bases left in between. The CDR3 spans 14 residues. The germline V gene encodes CDR1 MNHEY and CDR2 SVGAGI. The CDR3 reads CASTRRGSGNTIYF. DNA for the CDR3: TGTGCCAGCACTCGAAGGGGCTCTGGAAACACCATATATTTT.

This clone was recorded only once. The chain has TRBV30 and TRBJ2-5; 12 bases agree with TRBD1. Trimming cost V 8 bases and J 6 bases; bases outside gene matches: 10. This CDR3 is built from 14 residues. Germline V gene lookup returns CDR1 GTSNPN and CDR2 SVGIG (reference sequence). In DNA, the CDR3 is TGTGCCCGATCCGGGACAGGGGGCTTACAGACCCAGTACTTC. It translates to CARSGTGGLQTQYF.

The genes are TRBV10-2 and TRBJ1-2; 10 nucleotides match TRBD1. V was pared by 4 bases and J by 4 bases, with 3 bases of the junction left unmatched. This CDR3 is 14 amino acids long. Looked up from germline, CDR1 is WSHSY and CDR2 is SAAADI. Here the CDR3 DNA reads TGCGCCAGCAGTGTAGACAGGGGGCTCTATGGCTACACCTTC. Amino acids: CASSVDRGLYGYTF.

V is TRBV5-1 and J is TRBJ2-5, with 10 bases fitting TRBD2. Trimming took 4 bases from V and 1 from J; bases not matched to a gene: 1. The CDR3 is 14 residues long. Germline V gene sequence: CDR1 SGHRS, CDR2 YFSETQ. This CDR3 reads CASSTSGAQETQYF. As DNA, the CDR3 is TGCGCCAGCAGCACTAGCGGGGCCCAAGAGACCCAGTACTTC.